One TCR beta chain is described in this entry. Germline V gene data show CDR1 as SEHNR and CDR2 as FQNEAQ (reference sequence). V shed 2 bases and J shed 8 bases, with 13 bases lying between them. This CDR3 spans 14 amino acids. This record belongs to a study of blood T cell repertoires in COVID-19. Per the study methods: Reference gene primer amplification in the assay estimated nucleated cell counts. Sequenced by immunoSEQ multiplex PCR; TCRdb stores in-frame clones only, minus some. For V, J and clone size, that table is used; D and trimming come from the DNA. The sample includes 200,000 to 300,000 clones, over 75% of them seen just once.

This chain uses TRBV7-9 with TRBJ2-1, with D tentatively TRBD2 (6 bases). Material for sequencing was PBMCs or T cells enriched from blood (not recorded which). This sequence originates from a woman aged 40 to 49 who had been exposed to COVID-19. CDR3 region: CASSLRLDGDEQFF. Here the CDR3 DNA reads TGTGCCAGCAGCTTAAGACTAGACGGGGATGAGCAGTTCTTC.